This T cell receptor beta chain stems from a study of cytomegalovirus exposure and HLA in healthy donors. The PCR used 60 Vbeta and 13 Jbeta primers. Libraries were prepared by immunoSEQ multiplex PCR; TCRdb keeps only in-frame clonotypes and omits some of them. The sample records about 150,000 clones, approximately 79% being singletons. The V gene end was trimmed by 6 bases and the J gene end by 7 bases; junction bases not matched to a gene: 6. The CDR3 length is 14 residues. Germline loops: CDR1 LGHNT, CDR2 FRNRAP. The receptor comes from a woman aged 50 to 65 in good health and CMV-seropositive. Sequencing used PBMCs. This sequence joins TRBV12-5 and TRBJ1-6, with 7 bases aligning to TRBD1. CDR3 amino acids: CASGTGQRNSPLHF. CDR3 bases: TGTGCTAGTGGGACGGGACAGAGGAATTCACCCCTCCACTTT.